These 5 T cell receptor beta chains share one sample of origin, sequenced in a study of HIV-infected children after antiretroviral therapy interruption. This sample's treatment: PENTA 11 planned treatment interruption arm or continuous ART arm. A 3' RACE protocol on RNA, with unique molecular identifiers, produced the TCR library. MiXCR was run by TCRdb on the 3' RACE reads, yielding one entry per CDR3 protein. Here the sample spans some 90,000 distinct CDR3 sequences, around 6.9% being singletons. This sample comprised CD45RA+ CD4+ T cells from PBMCs, pooled from several time points, obtained from a donor given antiretroviral therapy, either interrupted or continuous. Specified subset: naive CD4+ CD45RA+ CD45RO- T cells. The receptors were sampled from a pool of human donors with HIV.

This clonotype was seen ten or more times. The J gene is TRBJ2-6, the V gene TRBV5-1, with D maybe TRBD1 (6 bases). V gave up 4 bases and J gave up 0 bases, with 17 bases separating them. The CDR3 covers 18 residues. CDR1 SGHRS and CDR2 YFSETQ come from the germline V gene. Here the CDR3 reads CASSPAPGQISGANVLTF. The CDR3 DNA sequence: TGCGCCAGCAGCCCAGCACCGGGACAAATCTCTGGGGCCAACGTCCTGACTTTC. Full variable domain (outside the CDR3, taken from reference TRBV5-1 and TRBJ2-6): KAGVTQTPRYLIKTRGQQVTLSCSPISGHRSVSWYQQTPGQGLQFLFEYFSETQRNKGNFPGRFSGRQFSNSRSEMNVSTLELGDSALYLCASSPAPGQISGANVLTFGAGSRLTVL.

This clonotype was counted at least ten times. This rearrangement joins TRBV12-5 to TRBJ1-5; D is uncertain. The CDR3 is 15 amino acids. V was pared by 4 bases and J by 1 base, with 11 bases between. Germline V CDR1 and CDR2: LGHNT, FRNRAP. The DNA of the CDR3 is TGTGCTAGTGGTTCCGGGCCGGGGAGCAATCAGCCCCAGCATTTT. It is translated as CASGSGPGSNQPQHF.

For this clonotype: A much larger clonotype is one base distant, so this may be a read error. The rearrangement joins TRBV6-6 to TRBJ2-6; TRBD2 matches at 7 bases. V trimming: 6 bases; J trimming: 2 bases; junction bases outside the gene matches: 4. This CDR3 has 15 residues. Germline loops: CDR1 MNHNY, CDR2 SVGAGI (reference sequence). The CDR3 bases are TGTGCCAGCAGGTTTGGGGGGGCTGGGGCCAACGTCCTGACTTTC. This codes for CASRFGGAGANVLTF.

This clonotype has a count of ten or more. The chain couples TRBV18 to TRBJ1-1; 7 positions match TRBD1. Germline V lookup: CDR1 KGHSH, CDR2 LQKENI. The CDR3 has 14 amino acids. The V segment lost 4 bases and the J segment 5 bases; nucleotides outside the gene matches: 7. In DNA form, the CDR3 reads TGTGCCAGCTCACTTAATAAGGGGGCAACTGAAGCTTTCTTT. Translated: CASSLNKGATEAFF.

This clonotype was seen at least ten times. This chain joins TRBV5-8 and TRBJ2-7; the D gene is possibly TRBD1 (5 bases). This CDR3 spans 11 amino acids. Germline V gene data show CDR1 as SGHTS and CDR2 as YDEGEE. V shed 1 base and J shed 10 bases, with 9 bases lying between them. CDR3 in amino acids: CASSLFRDQYF. The CDR3 DNA follows: TGTGCCAGCAGCTTGTTCAGGGATCAGTACTTC.